The 6 T cell receptor beta chains below all came from one sample that was sequenced in a study of CD8+ T cells in alopecia areata (dated by TCRdb to the late 2010s). This specimen's time point label, interpreted: about 5 months on oral tofacitinib. In the paper's terms, the treatment or condition label means: oral pan-JAK inhibitor, 5-10 mg twice daily. Libraries were made using the immunoSEQ multiplex PCR assay. To provide template for TCR sequencing, every sample had RNA extracted and reverse transcribed into cDNA. TCRdb's version of the immuneACCESS table is confined to in-frame rearrangements and falls short of the full clone set. An unresolved V gene accounts for under half of the shortfall where checked; the remainder is of unknown origin. The sample has under 350,000 clones on record, nearly 60% of them singletons. The ten largest clonotypes hold around 1.8% of the sample. Specimen: CD4+ T cells sorted from blood, collected at week 24, from a patient treated with tofacitinib. The receptors here all came from a human donor with alopecia areata.

The chain employs TRBV25-1 and TRBJ1-2; D not resolved. V lost 4 bases and J 2 bases, leaving 8 bases between the germline ends. The germline CDR1 and CDR2 sequences are MGHDK and SYGVNS. The CDR3 length is 13 residues. CDR3 amino acids: CASSVGLNYGYTF. The CDR3 DNA follows: TGTGCCAGCAGTGTTGGCCTGAACTATGGCTACACCTTC.

The chain is built from TRBV5-4 and TRBJ2-2, with TRBD1 identical over 7 bases. The V segment lost 2 bases and the J segment 0 bases; nucleotides outside the gene matches: 1. The CDR3 is 15 residues long. CDR1 is SGHNT and CDR2 is YYREEE in the germline V gene (reference sequence). CDR3 nucleotide sequence: TGTGCCAGCAGCTTTGGGACAGCGAACACCGGGGAGCTGTTTTTT. Translated, it gives CASSFGTANTGELFF.

The table lists this clone with a count of one. The rearrangement joins TRBV5-1 to TRBJ2-5; TRBD2 agrees at 10 bases. The CDR3 is 13 amino acids. CDR1 and CDR2 (germline): SGHRS, YFSETQ. V gave up 6 bases and J gave up 5 bases; unmatched junction bases: 4. CDR3 residues: CASKLAGMETQYF. The CDR3 region has the DNA TGCGCCAGCAAACTAGCGGGGATGGAGACCCAGTACTTC.

The CDR3 reads CASSLEAGFYEQYF. CDR3 bases: TGTGCCAGCAGCTTAGAGGCGGGGTTCTACGAGCAGTACTTC. The V gene is TRBV7-2, the J gene TRBJ2-7, with TRBD2 as a possible D gene (6 bases). V lost 1 base, J lost 3 bases, and 10 bases lay in between. Germline loops: CDR1 SGHTA, CDR2 FQGNSA. The CDR3 runs 14 residues.

This clone has more than one count but fewer than ten. The chain recombines TRBV5-6 with TRBJ2-5; weak D call: TRBD1 (6 bases). The J call may be mistaken, given a closer DNA end match to TRBJ2-7. CDR1 is SGHDT and CDR2 is YYEEEE in the germline V gene. The CDR3 extends over 14 amino acids. Written as DNA, the CDR3 is TGTGCCAGCAGCTTAACAACAGGGAACTACGAGCAGTACTTC. This sequence encodes CASSLTTGNYEQYF.

This clone was detected only once. The chain employs TRBV6-5 and TRBJ1-3; 8 positions match TRBD1. Trimming removed 5 bases from V and 4 bases from J; junction bases left unmatched: 7. CDR1 MNHEY and CDR2 SVGAGI come from the germline V gene. The CDR3 runs to 15 residues. CDR3 DNA sequence: TGTGCCAGCAGTCCCACAGGGGGTTCAGGAAACACCATATATTTT. It translates to CASSPTGGSGNTIYF.